The 3 T cell receptor beta chains given below trace back to one sample, sequenced in a study of T cell changes during pregnancy in multiple sclerosis. Measured with immunoSEQ multiplex PCR; TCRdb has only the in-frame clones, and not every one. The sample gives fewer than 85,000 clones, about 90% of which show up once; 1.6% is in the top ten. The material was peripheral blood, obtained in the first trimester of pregnancy. These receptors were taken from a female donor in good health, enrolled as a control in a pregnancy study.

The chain recombines TRBV4-1 with TRBJ2-7, with 8 bases lining up with TRBD1. Trimming at V came to 3 bases and at J to 3 bases, leaving 7 bases not matched to a gene. The length of the CDR3 is 15 residues. Germline V CDR1 and CDR2: MGHRA, YSYEKL. As DNA, the CDR3 is TGCGCCAGCAGCCAGAACGACAGGGGACTCTACGAGCAGTACTTC. This translates into CASSQNDRGLYEQYF.

The chain is built from TRBV27 and TRBJ1-5; possibly TRBD1 for D (6 bases). The CDR3 runs 15 residues. The germline gives CDR1 MNHEY, CDR2 SMNVEV (reference sequence). Trimming took off 3 bases at V and 1 base at J, with 10 bases between the two ends. CDR3 amino acids: CASSLTTGSNQPQHF. The CDR3 DNA follows: TGTGCCAGCAGTTTGACTACAGGGAGCAATCAGCCCCAGCATTTT.

The rearrangement links TRBV2 to TRBJ2-2; TRBD1 might be the D (6 bases). Germline V lookup: CDR1 SNHLY, CDR2 FYNNEI. The CDR3 has 15 residues. V lost 5 bases and J 1 base, leaving 11 bases between the germline ends. CDR3 sequence reads: CASSTGTLNTGELFF. CDR3 nucleotide sequence: TGTGCCAGCAGTACCGGGACACTGAACACCGGGGAGCTGTTTTTT.